The present entry profiles one T cell receptor (beta chain) with its context. This clonotype was recorded many times. Its antigen has not been determined. No base quality information exists; no much larger clone differs at one position. A history of other malignancies or of prior chemotherapy or radiotherapy was absent in all patients, and node-negative disease was shown on CT and PET/CT in all patients. At each of two time points, six milliliters of peripheral venous blood were collected into EDTA tubes. PBMCs were isolated by Ficoll-Paque Plus density-gradient centrifugation. Samples were stored at -80°C immediately after collection until analysis. The TCR beta CDR3 region was amplified from genomic DNA by two rounds of multiplex PCR. The first PCR round used primers specific to each TRBV and TRBJ gene, and the primer sequences were filed in Chinese patent CN105087789A. Universal primers were used in the second PCR round. The Roche High Pure PCR Template Preparation Kit was used to extract genomic DNA from frozen PBMCs. Libraries were sequenced paired-end with 151 bp reads on an Illumina HiSeq 3000. Per the source publication's procedure: CutAdapt was used to remove raw reads lacking the multiplex PCR primer sequences. Using PEAR, the high-quality paired reads were merged into contigs. By aligning each contig to reference sequences, MiXCR assigned the TRB V, D and J gene segments to that contig. To remove sequencing errors, CDR3 sequences were clustered according to base quality and sequence similarity. Diversity was calculated as Shannon entropy divided by the natural log of the number of productive TCR sequences. To get clonality, Shannon entropy was divided by the natural log of the number of unique clonotypes, and that result was subtracted from one. Progression-free survival cut-offs for repertoire metrics were chosen using the Youden index of ROC curves, with analyses run in R 3.5.3. TCRdb trimmed public reads at Q25 via fastp, called clones via MiXCR and kept in-frame beta chains. Entries are consolidated by CDR3 protein sequence, retaining the most common genes and DNA. Here the V and J calls rest on TCRdb's processing, not on the authors' analysis. Across this sample there are over 11,000 distinct CDR3 sequences, with around 54% seen only once. 26% of the sample lies in the top ten.

This sample was included in a study of prognosis after radiotherapy for stage I lung cancer (dated by TCRdb to the early 2020s). Regarding the research as a whole: Between early 2018 and early 2019, about 20 stage I NSCLC patients were enrolled in Nanjing, China. A total of approximately 40 blood samples from some 20 patients were sequenced, with one sample obtained before and one obtained after SBRT for each patient. Ages in the cohort of 13 men and more than 5 women ranged from roughly 50 to 95 years, with a median of 74. After SBRT, distant metastases developed in about 20% of the 19 patients at a median of approximately 7 months, while the remaining 15 patients had no significant progression. Among the enrolled patients, some 15 had newly diagnosed primary stage I lung tumors, while about 5 had oligometastatic NSCLC following surgical resection of the primary tumor. No patient received concurrent therapy alongside SBRT. Every patient was deemed medically inoperable, over 10 because of comorbidities and over 5 because they refused surgery. Tumor histology was squamous cell carcinoma in several patients and adenocarcinoma in more than 10. Using image-guided IMRT or VMAT, SBRT was delivered in 3 to 5 fractions at a biologically effective dose of at least 100 Gy. The study profiled peripheral blood TCR beta repertoires from stage I NSCLC patients before and after stereotactic body radiotherapy and related them to distant failure. Overall study results and their limits: After SBRT, the number of unique TCR clones decreased (median around 9,400 before versus several thousand after; Wilcoxon paired P=0.011). TRBV and TRBJ usage frequencies reportedly differed by metastasis status, in two V genes at baseline and in under 10 V and two J genes after SBRT. The small cohort and short follow-up limited the study, so independent validation of the findings is needed. All reported P values were unadjusted for multiple comparisons. Whether the expanded TCR clones were tumor-specific was not determined. Post-SBRT Shannon entropy and its change from baseline were lower in patients who developed distant metastases; baseline Shannon entropy was not associated with metastases.

The CDR3 goes from the cysteine to the phenylalanine over 15 residues. Only the CDR3 DNA stays, 45 bases, in frame from base 1. CDR1 and CDR2, looked up from the germline V gene, are SGHTA and FQGNSA. V loses 5 bases of germline sequence and J loses 8 bases, and the interval between the two ends is 21 bases. The sequence derives from a donor over 45 with non-small cell lung cancer. The material was PBMCs, obtained before or after stereotactic body radiation therapy (not recorded which). The rearranged chain carries TRBV7-2 and TRBJ1-1; the D gene is perhaps TRBD1, from 6 matching bases. The CDR3 reads CASSPIGRGSPEAFF. The bases are TGTGCCAGCAGCCCAATTGGCAGGGGTAGCCCCGAAGCTTTCTTT. Joined to the reference TRBV7-2 and TRBJ1-1 proteins, this CDR3 gives the full variable domain: GAGVSQSPSNKVTEKGKDVELRCDPISGHTALYWYRQSLGQGLEFLIYFQGNSAPDKSGLPSDRFSAERTGGSVSTLTIQRTQQEDSAVYLCASSPIGRGSPEAFFGQGTRLTVV.